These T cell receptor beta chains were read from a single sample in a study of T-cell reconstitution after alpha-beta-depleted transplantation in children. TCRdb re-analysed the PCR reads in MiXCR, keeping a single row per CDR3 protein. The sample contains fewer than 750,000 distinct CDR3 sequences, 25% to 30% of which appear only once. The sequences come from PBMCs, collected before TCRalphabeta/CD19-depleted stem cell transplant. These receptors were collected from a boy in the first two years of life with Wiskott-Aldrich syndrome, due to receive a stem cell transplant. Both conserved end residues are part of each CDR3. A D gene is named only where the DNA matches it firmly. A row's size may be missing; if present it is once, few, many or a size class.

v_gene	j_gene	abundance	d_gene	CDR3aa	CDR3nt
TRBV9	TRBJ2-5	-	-	CASSVATSSETQYF	TGTGCCAGCAGCGTAGCTACTAGTTCAGAGACCCAGTACTTC
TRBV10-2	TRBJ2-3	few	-	CASSDGGKMGPDTQYF	TGCGCCAGCAGTGACGGAGGGAAGATGGGGCCAGATACGCAGTATTTT
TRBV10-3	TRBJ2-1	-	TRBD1	CAISEGQGVNEQFF	TGTGCCATCAGTGAAGGACAGGGAGTAAATGAGCAGTTCTTC
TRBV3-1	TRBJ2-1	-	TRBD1	CASSQRDRGAYNEQFF	TGTGCCAGCAGCCAGCGGGACAGGGGGGCATACAATGAGCAGTTCTTC
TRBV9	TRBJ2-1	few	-	CASSKRGLALNEQFF	TGTGCCAGCAGCAAAAGAGGGCTAGCGCTCAATGAGCAGTTCTTC
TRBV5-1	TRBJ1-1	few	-	CASSLDAQGTEAFF	TGCGCCAGCAGCTTGGACGCCCAGGGGACTGAAGCTTTCTTT
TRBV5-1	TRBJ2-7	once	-	CASSPNGVVGYEQYF	TGCGCCAGCAGCCCCAATGGAGTGGTGGGCTACGAGCAGTACTTC
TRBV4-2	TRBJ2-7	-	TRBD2	CASSHTPGTRSHEQYF	TGTGCCAGCAGCCATACTCCAGGGACTAGATCTCACGAGCAGTACTTC
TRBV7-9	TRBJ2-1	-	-	CASSSGQLKGNEQFF	TGTGCCAGCAGCTCCGGACAACTAAAAGGGAATGAGCAGTTCTTC
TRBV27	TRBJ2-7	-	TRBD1	CASSFFGQDYEQYF	TGTGCCAGCAGTTTCTTCGGACAGGACTACGAGCAGTACTTC
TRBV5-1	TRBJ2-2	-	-	CASSLTVGGPNTGELFF	TGCGCCAGCAGCTTGACGGTTGGGGGGCCGAACACCGGGGAGCTGTTTTTT
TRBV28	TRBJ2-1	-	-	CASSSGVPYNEQFF	TGTGCCAGCAGTTCGGGGGTACCCTACAATGAGCAGTTCTTC
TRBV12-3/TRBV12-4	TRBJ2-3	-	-	CASRYRGTQYF	TGTGCCAGCAGGTATCGGGGTACGCAGTATTTT
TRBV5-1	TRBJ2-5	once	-	CASSLAPSETQYF	TGCGCCAGCAGCTTGGCTCCTAGTGAGACCCAGTACTTC
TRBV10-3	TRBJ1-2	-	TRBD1	CAISEGTDYGYTF	TGTGCCATCAGTGAGGGGACAGATTATGGCTACACCTTC
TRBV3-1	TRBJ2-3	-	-	CASSPAQGPHTQYF	TGTGCCAGCAGCCCTGCGCAAGGCCCCCATACGCAGTATTTT
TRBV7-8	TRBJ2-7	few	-	CASSLSGGTSYEQYF	TGTGCCAGCAGCTTATCCGGCGGGACAAGCTACGAGCAGTACTTC
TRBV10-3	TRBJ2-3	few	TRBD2	CAISESGLARRDTQYF	TGTGCCATCAGTGAGTCCGGACTAGCGCGTAGGGATACGCAGTATTTT
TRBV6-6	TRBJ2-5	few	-	CASRFQGETQYF	TGTGCCAGCAGATTCCAGGGAGAGACCCAGTACTTC
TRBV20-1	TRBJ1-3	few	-	CSAYTKGPGNTIYF	TGCAGTGCTTATACGAAAGGACCTGGAAACACCATATATTTT
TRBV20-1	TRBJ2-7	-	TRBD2	CSVRSSGRNEQYF	TGCAGTGTGCGGTCTAGCGGGAGAAATGAGCAGTACTTC
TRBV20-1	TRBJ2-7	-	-	CSARVSTSLYEQYF	TGCAGTGCTAGAGTGAGTACTAGCCTCTACGAGCAGTACTTC
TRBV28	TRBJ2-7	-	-	CASSYRGLGYEQYF	TGTGCCAGCAGTTACAGGGGACTGGGCTACGAGCAGTACTTC
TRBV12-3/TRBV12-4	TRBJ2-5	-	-	CASSFSGIETQYF	TGTGCCAGCAGTTTCTCCGGAATAGAGACCCAGTACTTC
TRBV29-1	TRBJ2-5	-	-	CSVDATGSQETQYF	TGCAGCGTTGATGCCACCGGGTCCCAAGAGACCCAGTACTTC
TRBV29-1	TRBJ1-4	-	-	CSVSEGLTNEKLFF	TGCAGCGTTTCTGAGGGGTTAACTAATGAAAAACTGTTTTTT
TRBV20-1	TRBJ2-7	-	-	CSAGTSYEQYF	TGCAGTGCCGGTACTTCCTACGAGCAGTACTTC
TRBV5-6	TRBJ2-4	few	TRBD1	CASSLLGQVDKNIQYF	TGTGCCAGCAGCTTGCTAGGACAGGTTGACAAAAACATTCAGTACTTC
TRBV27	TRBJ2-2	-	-	CASSLSASPNTGELFF	TGTGCCAGCAGTTTATCGGCCAGCCCGAACACCGGGGAGCTGTTTTTT
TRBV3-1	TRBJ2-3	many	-	CASSQADTQYF	TGTGCCAGCAGCCAAGCAGATACGCAGTATTTT
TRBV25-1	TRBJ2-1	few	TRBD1	CASSGQGKVDEQFF	TGTGCCAGCAGTGGACAGGGGAAGGTCGATGAGCAGTTCTTC
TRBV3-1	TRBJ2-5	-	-	CASSQLGASTEETQYF	TGTGCCAGCAGCCAACTTGGAGCCAGCACGGAGGAGACCCAGTACTTC
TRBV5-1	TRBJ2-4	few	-	CASSFFRGDGAKNIQYF	TGCGCCAGCAGCTTCTTTCGGGGCGATGGTGCCAAAAACATTCAGTACTTC
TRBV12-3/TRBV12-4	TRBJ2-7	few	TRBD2	CASSLGVGLAGGSSYEQYF	TGTGCCAGCAGTTTAGGAGTGGGGCTAGCGGGAGGTAGCTCCTACGAGCAGTACTTC
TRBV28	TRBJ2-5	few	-	CASSSTGYRGETQYF	TGTGCCAGCAGTTCCACAGGGTATAGAGGAGAGACCCAGTACTTC